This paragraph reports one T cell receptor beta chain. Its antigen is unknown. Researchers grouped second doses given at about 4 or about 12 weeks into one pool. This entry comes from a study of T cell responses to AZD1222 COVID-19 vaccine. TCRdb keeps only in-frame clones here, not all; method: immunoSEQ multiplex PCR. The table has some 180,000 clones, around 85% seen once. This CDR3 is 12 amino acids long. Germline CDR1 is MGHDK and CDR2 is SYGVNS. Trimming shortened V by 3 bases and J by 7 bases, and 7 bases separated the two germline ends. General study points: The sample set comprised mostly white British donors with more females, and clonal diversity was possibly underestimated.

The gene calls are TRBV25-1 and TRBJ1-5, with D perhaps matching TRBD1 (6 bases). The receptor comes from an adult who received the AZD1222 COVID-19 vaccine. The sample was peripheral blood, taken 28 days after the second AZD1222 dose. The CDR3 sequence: CASSDRGQPQHF. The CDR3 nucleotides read TGTGCCAGCAGTGACAGGGGCCAGCCCCAGCATTTT.